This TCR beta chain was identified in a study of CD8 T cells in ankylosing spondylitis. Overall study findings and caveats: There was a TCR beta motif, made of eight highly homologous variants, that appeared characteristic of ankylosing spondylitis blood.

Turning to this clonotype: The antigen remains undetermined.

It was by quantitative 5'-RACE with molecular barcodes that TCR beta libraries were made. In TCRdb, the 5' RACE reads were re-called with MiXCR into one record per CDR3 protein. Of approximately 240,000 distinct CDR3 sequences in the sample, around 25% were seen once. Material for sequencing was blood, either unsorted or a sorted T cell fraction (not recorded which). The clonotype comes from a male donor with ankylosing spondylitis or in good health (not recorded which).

This chain's CDR3 is CAISETGINEQYF. The CDR3 nucleotides read TGTGCCATCAGTGAGACAGGGATCAACGAGCAGTACTTC. The chain is built from TRBV10-3 and TRBJ2-7; TRBD1 is a possible D gene (6 bases). Per the germline V gene, CDR1 is ENHRY and CDR2 is SYGVKD. The CDR3 consists of 13 residues. The V gene lost 2 bases and the J gene lost 5 bases, with 10 bases spanning the gap.